Listed here are 24 T cell receptor beta chains from one sample, sequenced in a study of shared clonotypes between healthy human individuals. Repertoires were generated with immunoSEQ multiplex PCR, while TCRdb's copy carries only in-frame clones and drops some. In the table there are millions of clones, approximately 93% of which are singletons. Input material: naive CD4+ T cells from PBMCs. Noted subset: CD45RA+ positively selected. The receptors shown here come from a man between 18 and 29 years old in good health. Some clones in this sample may be carry-over from other donors' samples.

In this sample, this clone turned up once. The chain uses TRBV7-2 and TRBJ1-1, with D maybe TRBD1 (5 bases). Trimming pared 5 bases from V and 3 bases from J, leaving 16 bases between. The germline gives CDR1 SGHTA, CDR2 FQGNSA. The CDR3 length is 15 residues. CDR3 bases: TGTGCCAGCAGCCTCACTGGGGCAGGGTACACTGAAGCTTTCTTT. As protein: CASSLTGAGYTEAFF.

The chain employs TRBV4-1 and TRBJ2-4, with D hard to call. Trimming shortened V by 3 bases and J by 0 bases, and 12 bases separated the two germline ends. The CDR3 is 16 amino acids. Germline CDR1 MGHRA, CDR2 YSYEKL. CDR3 loop: CASSQWATEAKNIQYF. In DNA, the CDR3 is TGCGCCAGCAGCCAGTGGGCCACGGAAGCCAAAAACATTCAGTACTTC.

V usage is TRBV5-1 and J usage is TRBJ2-7; D may be TRBD1 (6 bases). Between the trimmed V and J ends, which lost 0 bases and 2 bases, there was a span of 15 bases. CDR1 SGHRS and CDR2 YFSETQ come from the germline V gene. The length of the CDR3 is 16 residues. In DNA, the CDR3 is TGCGCCAGCAGCTTGGCCCCGACAGGTCTTACCTACGAGCAGTACTTC. This gives the protein CASSLAPTGLTYEQYF.

The rearrangement uses TRBV10-3 and TRBJ2-5; TRBD2 matches 8 bases. The CDR3 has 15 amino acids. Trimming removed 3 bases from V and 5 bases from J; junction bases left unmatched: 8. From germline, CDR1 is ENHRY and CDR2 SYGVKD. CDR3 in amino acids: CAISDPGRARETQYF. The CDR3 DNA sequence: TGTGCCATCAGTGATCCCGGGAGGGCCCGGGAGACCCAGTACTTC.

Here the CDR3 reads CASSVVGGGELETQYF. The CDR3 nucleotides read TGTGCCAGCAGCGTAGTTGGAGGGGGGGAGCTGGAGACCCAGTACTTC. This sequence joins TRBV9 and TRBJ2-5; the D gene is possibly TRBD2 (7 bases). Germline V lookup: CDR1 SGDLS, CDR2 YYNGEE. The ends were cut back, 0 bases at V and 5 bases at J, with 17 bases in the middle. This CDR3 spans 16 amino acids.

The chain is built from TRBV28 and TRBJ2-2, with D perhaps TRBD1 (5 bases). Germline V gives CDR1 MDHEN, CDR2 SYDVKM. This CDR3 spans 15 amino acids. V lost 4 bases, J lost 1 base, and 10 bases lay in between. The CDR3 nucleotides read TGTGCCAGCAGTTCTACAGGACGGAACACCGGGGAGCTGTTTTTT. It specifies CASSSTGRNTGELFF.

A remark on this clone: Other DNA sequences from this sample encode an identical CDR3 as well. The rearrangement uses TRBV11-2 and TRBJ1-2; tentative D call: TRBD1 (5 bases). CDR1 SGHAT and CDR2 FQNNGV come from the germline V gene. Trimming removed 4 bases from V and 5 bases from J, with 8 bases in between. CDR3 length: 12 residues. The CDR3 DNA reads TGTGCCAGCAGCTCCCAGGGATATGGCTACACCTTC. Encoded protein: CASSSQGYGYTF.

Regarding this clone: The same CDR3 arises from other DNA sequences in this sample as well. The chain employs TRBV5-1 and TRBJ2-5; 7 bases agree with TRBD1. Trimming at V came to 2 bases and at J to 5 bases, leaving 3 bases not matched to a gene. From germline, CDR1 is SGHRS and CDR2 YFSETQ. CDR3 length: 13 residues. CDR3 residues: CASSLQGWETQYF. The CDR3 region has the DNA TGCGCCAGCAGCTTACAGGGGTGGGAGACCCAGTACTTC.

The chain employs TRBV2 and TRBJ2-3, with no clear D. Trimming pared 6 bases from V and 3 bases from J, leaving 13 bases between. Per germline, CDR1 SNHLY and CDR2 FYNNEI. This CDR3 is 14 amino acids long. Here the CDR3 DNA reads TGTGCCAGCAGGGTTCGTAGGGATACAGATACGCAGTATTTT. It encodes CASRVRRDTDTQYF.

The chain joins TRBV2 to TRBJ2-3; the D gene is possibly TRBD2 (5 bases). With 2 bases removed from V and 4 bases from J, the gap between germline ends came to 7 bases. The CDR3 is 13 residues long. Germline V CDR1 and CDR2: SNHLY, FYNNEI. CDR3 in DNA: TGTGCCAGCAGTGAACGGCGGGCAGATACGCAGTATTTT. Its translation is CASSERRADTQYF. Drawing the rest from reference TRBV2 and TRBJ2-3, the complete variable domain is EPEVTQTPSHQVTQMGQEVILRCVPISNHLYFYWYRQILGQKVEFLVSFYNNEISEKSEIFDDQFSVERPDGSNFTLKIRSTKLEDSAMYFCASSERRADTQYFGPGTRLTVL.

V usage is TRBV6-6 and J usage is TRBJ2-1; D remains ambiguous. Germline V gene sequence: CDR1 MNHNY, CDR2 SVGAGI (reference sequence). V was cut by 6 bases and J by 3 bases, with 18 bases left in between. The CDR3 runs 16 residues. The CDR3 DNA is TGTGCCAGCAGCCGCACCCTAGGATTTATCTACAATGAGCAGTTCTTC. This translates into CASSRTLGFIYNEQFF.

V usage is TRBV30 and J usage is TRBJ2-7, with D hard to call. CDR3 length: 11 residues. Germline CDR1 is GTSNPN and CDR2 is SVGIG (reference sequence). V was shortened by 3 bases and J by 6 bases, with 9 bases between the two germline ends. The CDR3 DNA reads as TGTGCCTGGAGCCTCGAAGGCGAGCAGTACTTC. It codes for CAWSLEGEQYF.

V and J are TRBV27 and TRBJ2-7; TRBD1 matches at 10 bases. This CDR3 contains 15 residues. V shed 5 bases, J shed 5 bases, and the junction held 9 bases outside the gene matches. The germline V gene encodes CDR1 MNHEY and CDR2 SMNVEV (reference sequence). The CDR3 here is CASSAPGQGTHEQYF. The DNA of the CDR3 is TGTGCCAGCAGTGCTCCGGGACAGGGGACCCACGAGCAGTACTTC.

This chain links TRBV28 with TRBJ2-3; 7 bases agree with TRBD2. Germline V gives CDR1 MDHEN, CDR2 SYDVKM. The V segment lost 3 bases and the J segment 6 bases; nucleotides outside the gene matches: 9. This CDR3 is built from 15 residues. The CDR3 sequence: CASSFLAAVGDTQYF. CDR3 coding DNA: TGTGCCAGCAGTTTTCTAGCGGCGGTGGGCGATACGCAGTATTTT. The full variable domain, rest sourced from reference TRBV28 and TRBJ2-3, is DVKVTQSSRYLVKRTGEKVFLECVQDMDHENMFWYRQDPGLGLRLIYFSYDVKMKEKGDIPEGYSVSREKKERFSLILESASTNQTSMYLCASSFLAAVGDTQYFGPGTRLTVL.

The V gene is TRBV7-8, the J gene TRBJ2-7; D possibly corresponds to TRBD1 (5 bases). V gave up 2 bases and J gave up 2 bases, with 13 bases separating them. Per germline, CDR1 SGHVS and CDR2 FQNEAQ. The CDR3 consists of 15 residues. CDR3 amino acids: CASSLQGRATYEQYF. In DNA form, the CDR3 reads TGTGCCAGCAGCTTACAGGGCAGGGCAACCTACGAGCAGTACTTC. Filled out from reference TRBV7-8 and TRBJ2-7, the complete variable domain reads GAGVSQSPRYKVAKRGQDVALRCDPISGHVSLFWYQQALGQGPEFLTYFQNEAQLDKSGLPSDRFFAERPEGSVSTLKIQRTQQEDSAVYLCASSLQGRATYEQYFGPGTRLTVT.

This clone was counted once. This sequence joins TRBV4-1 and TRBJ1-6, with D perhaps TRBD1 (6 bases). Trimming stripped 3 bases from V and 5 bases from J, with 14 bases between. The CDR3 spans 16 residues. CDR1 MGHRA and CDR2 YSYEKL come from the germline V gene. This CDR3 is CASSHPQGGDNSPLHF. The DNA of the CDR3 is TGCGCCAGCAGCCACCCACAGGGAGGGGATAATTCACCCCTCCACTTT.

The chain joins TRBV27 to TRBJ1-5; D may be TRBD1 (6 bases). Deletions cut 8 bases from V and 0 bases from J, with 17 bases between. CDR3 length: 16 residues. Germline CDR1 is MNHEY and CDR2 is SMNVEV (reference sequence). The CDR3 protein is CASFQRDTYSNQPQHF. In nucleotides, the CDR3 is TGTGCCAGCTTCCAGCGGGACACCTATAGCAATCAGCCCCAGCATTTT.

The chain is built from TRBV19 and TRBJ2-5; 10 bases map to TRBD2. Trimming at V came to 5 bases and at J to 5 bases, leaving 11 bases not matched to a gene. This CDR3 is 16 amino acids long. CDR1 is LNHDA and CDR2 is SQIVND in the germline V gene (reference sequence). CDR3 region: CASSEASGRSLETQYF. The CDR3 DNA reads TGTGCCAGTAGTGAGGCTAGCGGGAGATCTCTGGAGACCCAGTACTTC. The whole variable domain, remainder taken from reference TRBV19 and TRBJ2-5, is DGGITQSPKYLFRKEGQNVTLSCEQNLNHDAMYWYRQDPGQGLRLIYYSQIVNDFQKGDIAEGYSVSREKKESFPLTVTSAQKNPTAFYLCASSEASGRSLETQYFGPGTRLLVL.

This clone was observed a handful of times. This rearrangement joins TRBV5-4 to TRBJ1-1, with D uncertain. CDR1 is SGHNT and CDR2 is YYREEE in the germline V gene (reference sequence). The germline V and J ends were trimmed by 0 bases and 4 bases, with 10 bases remaining between them. The CDR3 loop spans 14 amino acids. This CDR3 is CASSLGRSFTEAFF. The CDR3, as DNA: TGTGCCAGCAGCTTGGGACGGTCATTCACTGAAGCTTTCTTT. The whole variable domain, filled in from reference TRBV5-4 and TRBJ1-1, reads ETGVTQSPTHLIKTRGQQVTLRCSSQSGHNTVSWYQQALGQGPQFIFQYYREEENGRGNFPPRFSGLQFPNYSSELNVNALELDDSALYLCASSLGRSFTEAFFGQGTRLTVV.

The chain is built from TRBV2 and TRBJ2-7; D is unclear. The ends were cut back, 4 bases at V and 3 bases at J, with 19 bases in the middle. The CDR3 has 16 amino acids. Germline CDR1 is SNHLY and CDR2 is FYNNEI. The CDR3 is CASSVSSGRSYYEQYF. In nucleotides, the CDR3 is TGTGCCAGCAGTGTTTCGTCCGGCCGCTCGTACTACGAGCAGTACTTC.

This chain connects TRBV29-1 to TRBJ2-5; 14 bases map to TRBD2. Trimming at V came to 4 bases and at J to 1 base, leaving 11 bases not matched to a gene. Germline CDR1 SQVTM, CDR2 ANQGSEA. This CDR3 spans 18 amino acids. The CDR3 region is CSVAGTSGSGGLQETQYF. The CDR3 DNA is TGCAGCGTTGCCGGGACTAGCGGGAGCGGGGGCCTCCAAGAGACCCAGTACTTC.

The chain has TRBV12-5 and TRBJ1-5, with unresolved D. Per the germline V gene, CDR1 is LGHNT and CDR2 is FRNRAP. The CDR3 loop spans 13 amino acids. V was pared by 1 base and J by 9 bases, with 10 bases between. CDR3 sequence (DNA): TGTGCTAGTGGTTTGGGCTCCTCGTCGCCCCAGCATTTT. It is translated as CASGLGSSSPQHF.

The genes are TRBV7-2 and TRBJ2-7; TRBD2 agrees at 7 bases. Germline loops: CDR1 SGHTA, CDR2 FQGNSA. CDR3 length: 12 amino acids. Trimming at V came to 4 bases and at J to 7 bases, leaving 4 bases not matched to a gene. The CDR3 loop reads CASSSWGGEQYF. In nucleotides, the CDR3 is TGTGCCAGCAGCTCATGGGGGGGTGAGCAGTACTTC.

This rearrangement joins TRBV4-1 to TRBJ1-1; 8 nucleotides line up with TRBD1. The V gene's germline CDR1 is MGHRA and CDR2 YSYEKL. V was clipped by 3 bases and J by 7 bases; unmatched bases: 13. The CDR3 length is 16 residues. The CDR3 sequence is CASSQIGQGGKGEAFF. The CDR3, as DNA: TGCGCCAGCAGCCAGATCGGACAGGGCGGAAAGGGTGAAGCTTTCTTT.